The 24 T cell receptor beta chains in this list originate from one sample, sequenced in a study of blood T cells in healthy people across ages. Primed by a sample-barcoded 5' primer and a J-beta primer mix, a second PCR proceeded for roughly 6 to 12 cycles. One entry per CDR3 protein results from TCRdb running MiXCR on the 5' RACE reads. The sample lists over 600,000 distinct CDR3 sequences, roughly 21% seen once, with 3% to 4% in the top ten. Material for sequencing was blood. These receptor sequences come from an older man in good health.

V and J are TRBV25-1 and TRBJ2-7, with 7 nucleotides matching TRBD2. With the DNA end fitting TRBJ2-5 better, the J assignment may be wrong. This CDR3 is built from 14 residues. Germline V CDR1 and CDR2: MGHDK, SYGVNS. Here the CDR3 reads CASSELGGKETQYF. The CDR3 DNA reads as TGTGCCAGCAGTGAGTTGGGGGGGAAAGAGACCCAGTACTTC.

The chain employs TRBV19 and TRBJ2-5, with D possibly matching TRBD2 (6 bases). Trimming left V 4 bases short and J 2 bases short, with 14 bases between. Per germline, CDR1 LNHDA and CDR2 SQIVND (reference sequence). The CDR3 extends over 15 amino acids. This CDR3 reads CASSTGGTEQETQYF. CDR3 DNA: TGTGCCAGTAGTACCGGCGGGACCGAGCAAGAGACCCAGTACTTC.

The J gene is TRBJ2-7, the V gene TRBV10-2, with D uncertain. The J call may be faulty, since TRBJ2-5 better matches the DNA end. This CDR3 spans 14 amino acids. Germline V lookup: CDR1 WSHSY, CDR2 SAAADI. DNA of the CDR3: TGCGCCAGCAAAAACGGACCCGGGTGGGAGACCCAGTACTTC. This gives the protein CASKNGPGWETQYF.

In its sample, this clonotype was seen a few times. CDR3 protein: CASSQEGLTGNEQYF. The CDR3 DNA reads as TGCGCCAGCAGCCAAGAGGGCCTGACAGGGAACGAGCAGTACTTC. The chain carries TRBV4-3 and TRBJ2-5; TRBD1 aligns across 7 bases. With the DNA end fitting TRBJ2-7 better, the J assignment may be wrong. The germline gives CDR1 LGHNA, CDR2 YSLEER. The CDR3 has 15 amino acids.

CDR3 in DNA: TGTGCCACCAGCAGACAGGGGGCCAATCAGCCCCAGCATTTT. It yields the protein CATSRQGANQPQHF. V gene TRBV15 combines with J gene TRBJ1-5, with 8 bases lining up with TRBD1. V gave up 2 bases and J gave up 3 bases; unmatched junction bases: 0. Germline V CDR1 and CDR2: LNHNV, YYDKDF (reference sequence). The CDR3 totals 14 residues.

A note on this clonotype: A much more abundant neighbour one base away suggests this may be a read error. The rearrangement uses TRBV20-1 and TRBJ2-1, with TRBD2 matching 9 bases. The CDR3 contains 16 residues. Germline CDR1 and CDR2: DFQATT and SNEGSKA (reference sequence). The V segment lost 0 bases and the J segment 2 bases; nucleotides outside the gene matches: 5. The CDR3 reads CSARDRREGPYNEQFF. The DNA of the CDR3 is TGCAGTGCTAGAGATCGGCGGGAGGGCCCCTACAATGAGCAGTTCTTC.

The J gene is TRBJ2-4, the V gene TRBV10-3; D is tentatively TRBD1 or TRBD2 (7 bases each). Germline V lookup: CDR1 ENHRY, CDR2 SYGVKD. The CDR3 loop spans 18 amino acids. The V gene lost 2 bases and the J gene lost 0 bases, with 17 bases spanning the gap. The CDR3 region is CAISEALLRGGAKNIQYF. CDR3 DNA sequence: TGTGCCATCAGTGAGGCTCTTCTCAGGGGGGGAGCCAAAAACATTCAGTACTTC.

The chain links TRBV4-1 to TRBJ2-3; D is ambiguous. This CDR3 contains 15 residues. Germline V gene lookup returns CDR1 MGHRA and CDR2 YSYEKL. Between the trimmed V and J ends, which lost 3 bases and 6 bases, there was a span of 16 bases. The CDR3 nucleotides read TGCGCCAGCAGCCATGGCGAAGCTTTTTCGGATACGCAGTATTTT. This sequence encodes CASSHGEAFSDTQYF.

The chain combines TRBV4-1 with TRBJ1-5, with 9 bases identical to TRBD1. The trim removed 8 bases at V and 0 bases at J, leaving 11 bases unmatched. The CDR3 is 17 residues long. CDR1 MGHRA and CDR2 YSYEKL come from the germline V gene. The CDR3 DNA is TGCGCCAGCGGCAAACAGGGGGCGGGGAATAGCAATCAGCCCCAGCATTTT. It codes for CASGKQGAGNSNQPQHF.

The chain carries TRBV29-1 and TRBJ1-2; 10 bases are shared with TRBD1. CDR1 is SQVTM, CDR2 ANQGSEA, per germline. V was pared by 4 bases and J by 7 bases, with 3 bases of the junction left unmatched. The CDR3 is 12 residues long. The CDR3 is CSVGQGALGYTF. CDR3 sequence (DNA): TGCAGCGTTGGACAGGGGGCGCTTGGCTACACCTTC.

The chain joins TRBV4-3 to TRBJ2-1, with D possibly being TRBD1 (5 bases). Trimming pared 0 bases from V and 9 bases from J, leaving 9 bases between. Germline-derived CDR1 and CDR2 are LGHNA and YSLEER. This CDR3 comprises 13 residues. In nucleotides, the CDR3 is TGCGCCAGCAGCCAAGATGTCAGGGCTGAGCAGTTCTTC. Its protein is CASSQDVRAEQFF.

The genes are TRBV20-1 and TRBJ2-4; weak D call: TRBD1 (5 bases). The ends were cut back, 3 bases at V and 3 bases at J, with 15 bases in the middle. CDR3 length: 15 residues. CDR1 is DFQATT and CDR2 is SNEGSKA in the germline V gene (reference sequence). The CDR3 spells CSASVTGLSKNIQYF. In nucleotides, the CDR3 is TGCAGTGCTAGTGTTACAGGCCTCAGCAAAAACATTCAGTACTTC.

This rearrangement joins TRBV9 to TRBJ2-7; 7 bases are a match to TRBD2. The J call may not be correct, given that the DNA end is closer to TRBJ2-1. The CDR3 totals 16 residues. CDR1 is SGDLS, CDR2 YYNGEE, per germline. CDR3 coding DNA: TGTGCCAGCAGCGTAGGTAACGGGAGGATTTACAATGAGCAGTTCTTC. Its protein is CASSVGNGRIYNEQFF.

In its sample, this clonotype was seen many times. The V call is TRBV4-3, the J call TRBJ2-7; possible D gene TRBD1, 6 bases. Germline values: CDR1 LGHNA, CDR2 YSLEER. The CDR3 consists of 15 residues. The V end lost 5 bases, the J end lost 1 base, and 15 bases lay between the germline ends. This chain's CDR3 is CASSEIRDRSYEQYF. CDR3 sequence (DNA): TGCGCCAGCAGCGAGATCAGAGACAGGTCCTACGAGCAGTACTTC.

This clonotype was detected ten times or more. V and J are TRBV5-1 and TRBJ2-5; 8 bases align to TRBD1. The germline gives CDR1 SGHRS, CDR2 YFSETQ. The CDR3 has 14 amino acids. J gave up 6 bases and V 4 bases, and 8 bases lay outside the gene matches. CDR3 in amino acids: CASSDGQGWKTQYF. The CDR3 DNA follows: TGCGCCAGCAGCGATGGACAGGGCTGGAAGACCCAGTACTTC.

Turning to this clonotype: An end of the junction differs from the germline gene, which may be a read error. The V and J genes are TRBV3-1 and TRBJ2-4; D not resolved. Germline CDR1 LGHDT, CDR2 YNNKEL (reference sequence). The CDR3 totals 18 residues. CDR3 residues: CACSQETVADRAKNIQYF. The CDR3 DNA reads TGTGCCTGCAGCCAAGAAACGGTGGCGGATCGAGCCAAAAACATTCAGTACTTC.

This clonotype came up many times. Written as DNA, the CDR3 is TGTGCCAGCAGTTTAGCGGAACAAGAGACCCAGTACTTC. It yields the protein CASSLAEQETQYF. This rearrangement joins TRBV12-3 or TRBV12-4 to TRBJ2-5; D gene unclear. The CDR3 loop spans 13 amino acids. The ends were cut back, 0 bases at V and 2 bases at J, with 4 bases in the middle.

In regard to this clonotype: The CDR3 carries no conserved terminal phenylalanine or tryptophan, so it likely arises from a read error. The CDR3 loop is CASSQGLAGGGYEQYL. The CDR3 DNA is TGTGCCAGCAGCCAAGGACTAGCGGGAGGCGGTTATGAGCAGTACCTC. The V gene is TRBV3-1, the J gene TRBJ2-7, with 13 bases fitting TRBD2. This CDR3 has 16 residues. V shed 1 base, J shed 7 bases, and the junction held 7 bases outside the gene matches. Germline loops: CDR1 LGHDT, CDR2 YNNKEL (reference sequence).

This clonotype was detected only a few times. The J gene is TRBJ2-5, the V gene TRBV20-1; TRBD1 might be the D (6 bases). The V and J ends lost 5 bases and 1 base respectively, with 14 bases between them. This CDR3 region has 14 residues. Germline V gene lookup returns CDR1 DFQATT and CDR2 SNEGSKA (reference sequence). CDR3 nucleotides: TGCAGTGCTTTGAGTGACAGGATCCAAGAGACCCAGTACTTC. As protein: CSALSDRIQETQYF.

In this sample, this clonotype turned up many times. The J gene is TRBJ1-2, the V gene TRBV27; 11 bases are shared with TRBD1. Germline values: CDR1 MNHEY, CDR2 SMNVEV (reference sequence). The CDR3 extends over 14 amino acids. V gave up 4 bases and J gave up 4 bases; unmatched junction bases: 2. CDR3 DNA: TGTGCCAGCAGTTCCGGGACAGGGGGCTATGGCTACACCTTC. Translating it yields CASSSGTGGYGYTF.

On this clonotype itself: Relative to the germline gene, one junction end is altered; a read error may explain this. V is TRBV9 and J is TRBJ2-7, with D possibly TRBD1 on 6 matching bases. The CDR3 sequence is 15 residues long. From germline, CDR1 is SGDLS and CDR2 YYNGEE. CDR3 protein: CTSSVEPRGSEEQYF. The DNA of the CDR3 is TGTACCAGCAGCGTAGAACCCAGGGGTAGCGAGGAGCAGTACTTC.

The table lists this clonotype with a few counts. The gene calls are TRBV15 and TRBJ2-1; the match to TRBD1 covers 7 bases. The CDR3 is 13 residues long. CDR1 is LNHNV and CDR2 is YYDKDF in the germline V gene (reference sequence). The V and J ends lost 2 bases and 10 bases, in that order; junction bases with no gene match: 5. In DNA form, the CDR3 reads TGTGCCACCAGCAGACCCACGGACAGGGAGCAGTTCTTC. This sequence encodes CATSRPTDREQFF.

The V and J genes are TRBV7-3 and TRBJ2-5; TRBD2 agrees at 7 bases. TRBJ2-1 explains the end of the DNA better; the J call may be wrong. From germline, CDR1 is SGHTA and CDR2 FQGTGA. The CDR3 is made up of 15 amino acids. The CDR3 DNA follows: TGTGCCAGCAGCTCCCGAGGCGGGAGTATAAATGAGCAGTTCTTC. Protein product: CASSSRGGSINEQFF.

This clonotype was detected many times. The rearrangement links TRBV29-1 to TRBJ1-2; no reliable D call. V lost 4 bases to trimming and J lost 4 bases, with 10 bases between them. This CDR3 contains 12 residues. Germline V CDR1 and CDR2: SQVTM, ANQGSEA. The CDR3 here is CSVGEGGYGYTF. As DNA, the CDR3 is TGCAGCGTTGGAGAGGGCGGCTATGGCTACACCTTC.